Below, 7 T cell receptor beta chains from the same sample are listed, as sequenced in a study of Ad26.COV2.S vaccination and SARS-CoV-2 variants. The treatment is: some 20 received Ad26.COV2.S at low or high dose, single or two shots; about 5 received placebo; per-sample allocation not given. Day 63 after the first injection of vaccine or placebo was the sampling time. Sequenced by immunoSEQ multiplex PCR; TCRdb stores in-frame clones only, minus some. Of hundreds of thousands of clones listed, approximately 86% are singletons. Material: peripheral blood, obtained in a trial of Ad26.COV2.S vaccine versus placebo. These receptors came from a person aged 18-60 years who received the Ad26.COV2.S COVID-19 vaccine or a placebo.

This sequence joins TRBV29-1 and TRBJ2-2; TRBD2 matches at 9 bases. The junction had 7 bases not matched to a gene; V was cut back by 1 base and J by 7 bases. The V gene's germline CDR1 is SQVTM and CDR2 ANQGSEA. This CDR3 is built from 15 residues. This chain's CDR3 is CSVEARTSVGGELFF. The CDR3, as DNA: TGCAGCGTTGAAGCCCGGACTAGCGTGGGCGGGGAGCTGTTTTTT.

This clone was seen a few times. V gene TRBV5-1 combines with J gene TRBJ2-7, with TRBD2 matching 7 bases. CDR1 is SGHRS, CDR2 YFSETQ, per germline. CDR3 length: 16 residues. V was clipped by 5 bases and J by 1 base; unmatched bases: 12. The CDR3, as DNA: TGCGCCAGCAGTCCCGACTTGGCTAGCGGATCCTACGAGCAGTACTTC. Translation: CASSPDLASGSYEQYF.

The gene calls are TRBV2 and TRBJ2-7; the D gene could be TRBD1 or TRBD2 (6 bases each). This CDR3 has 12 amino acids. Looked up from germline, CDR1 is SNHLY and CDR2 is FYNNEI. V shed 10 bases and J shed 2 bases, with 12 bases lying between them. In DNA, the CDR3 is TGTGCCACCCGGGGGCCGACCTACGAGCAGTACTTC. This encodes CATRGPTYEQYF. Full variable domain (missing parts from reference TRBV2 and TRBJ2-7): EPEVTQTPSHQVTQMGQEVILRCVPISNHLYFYWYRQILGQKVEFLVSFYNNEISEKSEIFDDQFSVERPDGSNFTLKIRSTKLEDSAMYFCATRGPTYEQYFGPGTRLTVT.

The genes are TRBV7-9 and TRBJ2-2; TRBD1 matches 12 bases. V shed 4 bases, J shed 7 bases, and the junction held 4 bases outside the gene matches. From germline, CDR1 is SEHNR and CDR2 FQNEAQ (reference sequence). This CDR3 spans 15 amino acids. This CDR3 is CASSSGQGAGGELFF. For the CDR3, the DNA is TGTGCCAGCAGCTCGGGACAGGGGGCCGGCGGGGAGCTGTTTTTT.

V usage is TRBV15 and J usage is TRBJ2-7, with 7 nucleotides matching TRBD2. Trimming at V came to 1 base and at J to 5 bases, leaving 8 bases not matched to a gene. The CDR3 spans 15 residues. Germline assignment: CDR1 LNHNV and CDR2 YYDKDF (reference sequence). The CDR3 coding sequence is TGTGCCACCAGCAGAGGGGGGGGTGTGGAGCACGAGCAGTACTTC. It codes for CATSRGGGVEHEQYF.

The chain uses TRBV7-9 and TRBJ2-1; no clear D gene. This CDR3 contains 14 residues. Deletions cut 3 bases from V and 2 bases from J, with 8 bases between. Looked up from germline, CDR1 is SEHNR and CDR2 is FQNEAQ (reference sequence). This CDR3 is CASSFSHPYNEQFF. CDR3 coding DNA: TGTGCCAGCAGCTTTTCGCACCCCTACAATGAGCAGTTCTTC. Complete variable domain (other parts from reference TRBV7-9 and TRBJ2-1): DTGVSQNPRHKITKRGQNVTFRCDPISEHNRLYWYRQTLGQGPEFLTYFQNEAQLEKSRLLSDRFSAERPKGSFSTLEIQRTEQGDSAMYLCASSFSHPYNEQFFGPGTRLTVL.

The J gene is TRBJ2-5, the V gene TRBV7-2; D not resolved. Germline V gene data show CDR1 as SGHTA and CDR2 as FQGNSA. This CDR3 spans 13 amino acids. V was trimmed by 0 bases and J by 3 bases, leaving 5 bases between them. This CDR3 is CASSLAREETQYF. CDR3 nucleotide sequence: TGTGCCAGCAGCTTAGCTAGGGAAGAGACCCAGTACTTC.